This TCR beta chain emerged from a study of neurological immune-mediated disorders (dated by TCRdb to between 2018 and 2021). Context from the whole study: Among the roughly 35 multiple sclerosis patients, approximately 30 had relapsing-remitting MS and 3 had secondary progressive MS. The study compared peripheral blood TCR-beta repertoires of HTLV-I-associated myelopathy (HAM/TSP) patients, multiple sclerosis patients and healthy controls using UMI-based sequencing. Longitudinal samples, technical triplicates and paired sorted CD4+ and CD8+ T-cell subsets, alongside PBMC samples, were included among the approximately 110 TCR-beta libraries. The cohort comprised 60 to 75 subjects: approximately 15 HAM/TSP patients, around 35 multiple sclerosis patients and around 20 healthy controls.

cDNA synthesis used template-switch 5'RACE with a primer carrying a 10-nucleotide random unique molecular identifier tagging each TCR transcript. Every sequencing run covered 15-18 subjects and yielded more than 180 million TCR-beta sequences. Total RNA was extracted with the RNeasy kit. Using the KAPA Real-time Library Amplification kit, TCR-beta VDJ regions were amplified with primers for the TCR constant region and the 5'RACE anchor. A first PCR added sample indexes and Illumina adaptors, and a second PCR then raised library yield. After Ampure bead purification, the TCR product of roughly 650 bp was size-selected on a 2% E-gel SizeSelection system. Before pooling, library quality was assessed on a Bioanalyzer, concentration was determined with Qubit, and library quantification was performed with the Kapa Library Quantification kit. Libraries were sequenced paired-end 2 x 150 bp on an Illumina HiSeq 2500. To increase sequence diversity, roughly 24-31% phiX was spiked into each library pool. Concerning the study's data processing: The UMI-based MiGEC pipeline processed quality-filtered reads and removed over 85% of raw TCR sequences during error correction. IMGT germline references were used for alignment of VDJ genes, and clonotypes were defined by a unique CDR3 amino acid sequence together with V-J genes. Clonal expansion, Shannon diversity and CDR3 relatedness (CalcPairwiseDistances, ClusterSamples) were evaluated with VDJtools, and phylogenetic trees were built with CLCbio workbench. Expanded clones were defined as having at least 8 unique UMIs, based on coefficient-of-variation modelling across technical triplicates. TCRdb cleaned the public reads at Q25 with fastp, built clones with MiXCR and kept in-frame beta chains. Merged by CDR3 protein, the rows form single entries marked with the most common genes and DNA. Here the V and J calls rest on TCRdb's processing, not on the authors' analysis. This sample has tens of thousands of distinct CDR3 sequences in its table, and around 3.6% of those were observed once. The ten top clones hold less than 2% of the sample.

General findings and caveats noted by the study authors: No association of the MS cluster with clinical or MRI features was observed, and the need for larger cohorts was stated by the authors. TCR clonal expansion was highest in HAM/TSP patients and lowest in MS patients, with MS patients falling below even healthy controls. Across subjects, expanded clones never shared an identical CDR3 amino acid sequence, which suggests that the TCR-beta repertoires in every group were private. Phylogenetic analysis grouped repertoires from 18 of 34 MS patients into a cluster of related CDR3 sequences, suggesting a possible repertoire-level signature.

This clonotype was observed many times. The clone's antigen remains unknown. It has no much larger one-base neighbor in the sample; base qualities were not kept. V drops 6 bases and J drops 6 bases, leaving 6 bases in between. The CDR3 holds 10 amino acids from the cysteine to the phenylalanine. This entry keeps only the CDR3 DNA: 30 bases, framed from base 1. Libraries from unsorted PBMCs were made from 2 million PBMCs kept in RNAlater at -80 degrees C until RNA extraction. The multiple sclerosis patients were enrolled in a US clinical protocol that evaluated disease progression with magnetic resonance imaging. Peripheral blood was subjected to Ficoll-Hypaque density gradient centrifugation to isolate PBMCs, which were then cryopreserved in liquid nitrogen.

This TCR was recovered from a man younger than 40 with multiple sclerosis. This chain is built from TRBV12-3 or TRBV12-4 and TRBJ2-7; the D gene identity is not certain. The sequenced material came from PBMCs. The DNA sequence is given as TGTGCCAGCAGGAGGTTCGAGCAGTACTTC. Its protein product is CASRRFEQYF.